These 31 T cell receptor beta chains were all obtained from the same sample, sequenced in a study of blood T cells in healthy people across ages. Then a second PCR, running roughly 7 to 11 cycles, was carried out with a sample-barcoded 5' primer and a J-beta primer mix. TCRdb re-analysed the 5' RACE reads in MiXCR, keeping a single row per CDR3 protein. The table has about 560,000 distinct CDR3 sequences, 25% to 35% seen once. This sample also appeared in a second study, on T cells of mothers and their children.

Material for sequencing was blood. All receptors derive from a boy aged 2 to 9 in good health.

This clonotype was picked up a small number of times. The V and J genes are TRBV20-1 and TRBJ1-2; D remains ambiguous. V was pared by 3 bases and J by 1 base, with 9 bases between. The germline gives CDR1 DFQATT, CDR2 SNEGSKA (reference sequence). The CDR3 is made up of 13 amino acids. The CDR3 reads CSASLPFNYGYTF. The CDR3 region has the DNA TGCAGTGCTAGCTTGCCGTTTAACTATGGCTACACCTTC.

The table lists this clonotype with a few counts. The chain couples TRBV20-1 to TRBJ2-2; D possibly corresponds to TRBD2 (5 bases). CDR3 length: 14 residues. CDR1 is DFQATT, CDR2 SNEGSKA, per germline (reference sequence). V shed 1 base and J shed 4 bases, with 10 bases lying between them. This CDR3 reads CSARVGVFTGELFF. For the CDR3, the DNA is TGCAGTGCTAGAGTGGGAGTGTTCACCGGGGAGCTGTTTTTT.

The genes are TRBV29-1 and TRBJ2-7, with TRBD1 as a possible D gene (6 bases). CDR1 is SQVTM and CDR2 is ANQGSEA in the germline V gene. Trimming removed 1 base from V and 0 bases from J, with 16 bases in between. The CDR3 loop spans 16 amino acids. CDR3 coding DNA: TGCAGCGTTGAAGGTTTAAGGGGACAATCCTCCTACGAGCAGTACTTC. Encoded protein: CSVEGLRGQSSYEQYF.

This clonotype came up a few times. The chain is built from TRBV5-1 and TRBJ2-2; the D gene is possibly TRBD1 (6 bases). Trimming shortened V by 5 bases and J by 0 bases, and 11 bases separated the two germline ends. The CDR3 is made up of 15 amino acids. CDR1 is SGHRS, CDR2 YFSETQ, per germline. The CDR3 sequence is CASSAGTTNTGELFF. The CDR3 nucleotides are TGCGCCAGCAGTGCCGGGACAACGAACACCGGGGAGCTGTTTTTT.

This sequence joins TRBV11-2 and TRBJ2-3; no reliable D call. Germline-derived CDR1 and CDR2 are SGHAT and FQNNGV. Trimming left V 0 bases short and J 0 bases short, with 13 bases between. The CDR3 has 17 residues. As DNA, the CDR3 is TGTGCCAGCAGCTTAGATCCAAACCCATTGAGCACAGATACGCAGTATTTT. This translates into CASSLDPNPLSTDTQYF.

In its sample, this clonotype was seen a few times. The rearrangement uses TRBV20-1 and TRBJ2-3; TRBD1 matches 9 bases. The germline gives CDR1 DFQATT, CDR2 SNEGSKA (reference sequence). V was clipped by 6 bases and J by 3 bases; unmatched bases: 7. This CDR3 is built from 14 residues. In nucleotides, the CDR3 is TGCAGTGCAAACGGACAGGGGTGGACAGATACGCAGTATTTT. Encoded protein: CSANGQGWTDTQYF.

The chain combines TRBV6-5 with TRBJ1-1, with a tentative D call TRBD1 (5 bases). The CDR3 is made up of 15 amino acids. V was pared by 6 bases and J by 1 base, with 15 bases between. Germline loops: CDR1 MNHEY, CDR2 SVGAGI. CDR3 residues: CASRRAGRENTEAFF. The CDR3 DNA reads TGTGCCAGCAGAAGAGCAGGGCGCGAGAACACTGAAGCTTTCTTT.

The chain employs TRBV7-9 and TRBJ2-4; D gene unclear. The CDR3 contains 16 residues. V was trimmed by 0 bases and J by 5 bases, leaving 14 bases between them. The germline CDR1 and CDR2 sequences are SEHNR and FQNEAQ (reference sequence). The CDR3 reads CASSLALSSGQNIQYF. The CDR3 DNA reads TGTGCCAGCAGCTTAGCTCTCTCCTCGGGCCAAAACATTCAGTACTTC.

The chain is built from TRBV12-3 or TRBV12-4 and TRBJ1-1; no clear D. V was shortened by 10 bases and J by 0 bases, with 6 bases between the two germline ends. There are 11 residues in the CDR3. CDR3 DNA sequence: TGTGCCACCGAGATGAACACTGAAGCTTTCTTT. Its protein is CATEMNTEAFF.

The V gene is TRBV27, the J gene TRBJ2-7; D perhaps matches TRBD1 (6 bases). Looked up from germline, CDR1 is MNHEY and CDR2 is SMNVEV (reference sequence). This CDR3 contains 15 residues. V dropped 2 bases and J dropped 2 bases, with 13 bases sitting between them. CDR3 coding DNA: TGTGCCAGCAGTTTAACAGGGTACGGGACCTACGAGCAGTACTTC. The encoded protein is CASSLTGYGTYEQYF.

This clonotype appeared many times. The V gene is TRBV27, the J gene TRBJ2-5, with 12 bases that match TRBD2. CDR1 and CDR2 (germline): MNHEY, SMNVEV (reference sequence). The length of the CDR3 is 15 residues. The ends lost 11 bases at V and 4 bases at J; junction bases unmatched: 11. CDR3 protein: CASSALAGGGETQYF. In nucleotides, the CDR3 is TGTGCCTCAAGTGCACTAGCGGGGGGCGGAGAGACCCAGTACTTC.

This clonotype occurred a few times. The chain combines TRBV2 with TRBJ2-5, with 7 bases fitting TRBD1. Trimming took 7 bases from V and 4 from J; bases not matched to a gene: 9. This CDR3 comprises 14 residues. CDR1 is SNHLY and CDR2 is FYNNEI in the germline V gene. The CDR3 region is CASKGAPAPETQYF. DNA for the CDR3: TGTGCCAGCAAGGGGGCCCCTGCCCCAGAGACCCAGTACTTC.

The CDR3 reads CASSPGLSHTDTQYF. The CDR3 nucleotides read TGTGCCAGCAGTCCGGGCCTCAGCCACACAGATACGCAGTATTTT. The chain combines TRBV12-3 or TRBV12-4 with TRBJ2-3; no definite D call. This CDR3 contains 15 residues. V lost 5 bases, J lost 2 bases, and 14 bases lay in between.

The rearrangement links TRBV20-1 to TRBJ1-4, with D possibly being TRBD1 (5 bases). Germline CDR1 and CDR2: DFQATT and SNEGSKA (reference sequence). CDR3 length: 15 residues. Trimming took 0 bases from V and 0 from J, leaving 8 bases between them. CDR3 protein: CSARDPGATNEKLFF. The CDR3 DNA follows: TGCAGTGCTAGAGATCCGGGGGCAACTAATGAAAAACTGTTTTTT.

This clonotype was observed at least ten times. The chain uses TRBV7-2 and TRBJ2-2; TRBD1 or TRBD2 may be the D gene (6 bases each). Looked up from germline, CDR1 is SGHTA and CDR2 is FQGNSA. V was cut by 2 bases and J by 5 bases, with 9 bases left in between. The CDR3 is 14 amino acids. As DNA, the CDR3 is TGTGCCAGCAGCTTACAGGGGAGGACCGGGGAGCTGTTTTTT. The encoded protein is CASSLQGRTGELFF.

CDR3 sequence (DNA): TGTGCCAGCAGTTACAGTGCTCCCGGGGGACACTACGAGCAGTACTTC. Protein: CASSYSAPGGHYEQYF. This chain links TRBV6-2 or TRBV6-3 with TRBJ2-7, with D possibly called TRBD1 or TRBD2 (6 bases each). Trimming took 2 bases from V and 3 from J, leaving 17 bases between them. The CDR3 loop spans 16 amino acids. CDR1 MNHEY and CDR2 SVGEGT come from the germline V gene.

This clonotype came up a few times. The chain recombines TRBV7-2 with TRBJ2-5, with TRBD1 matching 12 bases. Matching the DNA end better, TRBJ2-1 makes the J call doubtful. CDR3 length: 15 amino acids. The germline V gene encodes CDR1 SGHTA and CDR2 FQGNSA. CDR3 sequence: CASSPEGTGGVEQFF. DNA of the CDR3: TGTGCCAGCAGCCCCGAGGGGACAGGGGGCGTTGAGCAGTTCTTC.

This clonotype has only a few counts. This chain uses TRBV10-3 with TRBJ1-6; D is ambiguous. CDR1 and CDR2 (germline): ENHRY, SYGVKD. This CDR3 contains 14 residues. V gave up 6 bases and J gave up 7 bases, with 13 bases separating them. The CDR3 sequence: CAIRPSRENSPLHF. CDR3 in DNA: TGTGCCATCAGGCCCTCCCGTGAGAATTCACCCCTCCACTTT.

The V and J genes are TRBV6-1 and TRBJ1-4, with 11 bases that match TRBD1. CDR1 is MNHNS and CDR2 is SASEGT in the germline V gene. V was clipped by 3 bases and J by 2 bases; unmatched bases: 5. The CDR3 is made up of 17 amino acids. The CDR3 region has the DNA TGTGCCAGCAGTGACGGACAGGGGGCAGACACTAATGAAAAACTGTTTTTT. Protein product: CASSDGQGADTNEKLFF.

The CDR3 nucleotides are TGTGCCAGCAGCCCCCAGGCAGGTCCAATTGATGGCTACACCTTC. Its translation: CASSPQAGPIDGYTF. The chain couples TRBV7-9 to TRBJ1-2; D call uncertain. Per germline, CDR1 SEHNR and CDR2 FQNEAQ (reference sequence). Trimming stripped 5 bases from V and 6 bases from J, with 19 bases between. The CDR3 totals 15 residues.

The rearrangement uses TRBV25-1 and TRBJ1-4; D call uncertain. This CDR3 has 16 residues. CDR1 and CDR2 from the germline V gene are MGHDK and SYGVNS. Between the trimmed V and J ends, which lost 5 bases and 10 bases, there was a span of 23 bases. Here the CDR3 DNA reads TGTGCCAGCAGTACGATTGGTATAGGGCAATCGGGAAAACTGTTTTTT. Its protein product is CASSTIGIGQSGKLFF.

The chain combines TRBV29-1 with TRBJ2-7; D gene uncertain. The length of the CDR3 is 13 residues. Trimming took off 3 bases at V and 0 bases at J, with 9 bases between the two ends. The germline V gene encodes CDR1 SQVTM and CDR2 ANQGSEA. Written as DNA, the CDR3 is TGCAGCGTTGACACCCCCAGCTCCTACGAGCAGTACTTC. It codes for CSVDTPSSYEQYF.

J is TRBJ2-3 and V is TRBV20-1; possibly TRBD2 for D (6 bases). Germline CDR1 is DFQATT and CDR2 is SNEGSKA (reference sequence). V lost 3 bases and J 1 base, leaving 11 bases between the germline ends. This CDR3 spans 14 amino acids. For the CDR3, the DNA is TGCAGTGCTAGGTCTGGCGGGGGCACAGATACGCAGTATTTT. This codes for CSARSGGGTDTQYF.

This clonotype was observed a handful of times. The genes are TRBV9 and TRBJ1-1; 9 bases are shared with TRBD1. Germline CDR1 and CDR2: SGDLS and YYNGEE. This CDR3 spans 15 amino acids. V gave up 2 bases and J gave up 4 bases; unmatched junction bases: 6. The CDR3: CASSVGQGGSTEAFF. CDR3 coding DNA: TGTGCCAGCAGCGTGGGACAGGGCGGGAGCACTGAAGCTTTCTTT.

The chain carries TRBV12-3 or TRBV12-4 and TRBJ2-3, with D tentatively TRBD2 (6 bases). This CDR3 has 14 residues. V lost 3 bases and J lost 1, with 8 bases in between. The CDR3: CASSLWGGTDTQYF. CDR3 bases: TGTGCCAGCAGTTTGTGGGGGGGCACAGATACGCAGTATTTT.

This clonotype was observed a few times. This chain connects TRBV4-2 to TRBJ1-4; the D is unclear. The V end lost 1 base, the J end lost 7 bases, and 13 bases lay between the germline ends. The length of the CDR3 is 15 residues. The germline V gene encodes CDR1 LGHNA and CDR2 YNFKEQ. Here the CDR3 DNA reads TGTGCCAGCAGCCAAGGCGGAGTAGTGGGTGAAAAACTGTTTTTT. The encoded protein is CASSQGGVVGEKLFF.

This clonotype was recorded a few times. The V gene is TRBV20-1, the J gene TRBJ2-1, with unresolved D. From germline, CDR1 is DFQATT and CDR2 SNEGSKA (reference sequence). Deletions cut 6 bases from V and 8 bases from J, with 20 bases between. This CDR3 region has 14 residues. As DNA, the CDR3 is TGCAGTGCGCTTGCGGTTAGGGATAAGGATGAGCAGTTCTTC. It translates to CSALAVRDKDEQFF.

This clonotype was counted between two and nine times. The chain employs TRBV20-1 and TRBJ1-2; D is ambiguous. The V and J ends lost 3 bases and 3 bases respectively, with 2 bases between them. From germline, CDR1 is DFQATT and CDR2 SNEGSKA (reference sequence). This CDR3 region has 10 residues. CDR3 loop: CSARYYGYTF. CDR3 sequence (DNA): TGCAGTGCTAGGTACTATGGCTACACCTTC.

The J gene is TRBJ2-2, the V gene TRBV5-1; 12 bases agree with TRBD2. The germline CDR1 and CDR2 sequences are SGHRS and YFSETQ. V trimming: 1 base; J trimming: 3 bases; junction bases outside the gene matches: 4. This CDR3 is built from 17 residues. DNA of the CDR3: TGCGCCAGCAGCTTGCGGGGACTAGCGGGTTACACCGGGGAGCTGTTTTTT. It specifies CASSLRGLAGYTGELFF. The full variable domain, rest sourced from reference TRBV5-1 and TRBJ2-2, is KAGVTQTPRYLIKTRGQQVTLSCSPISGHRSVSWYQQTPGQGLQFLFEYFSETQRNKGNFPGRFSGRQFSNSRSEMNVSTLELGDSALYLCASSLRGLAGYTGELFFGEGSRLTVL.

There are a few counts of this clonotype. CDR3 region: CASSSREIPHPNYGYTF. The CDR3 DNA sequence: TGTGCCAGCAGCTCCAGAGAGATTCCACATCCTAACTATGGCTACACCTTC. J is TRBJ1-2 and V is TRBV7-9, with D hard to call. Per germline, CDR1 SEHNR and CDR2 FQNEAQ (reference sequence). V was clipped by 4 bases and J by 0 bases, with 18 bases between them. The CDR3 spans 17 residues. Drawing the rest from reference TRBV7-9 and TRBJ1-2, the complete variable domain is DTGVSQNPRHKITKRGQNVTFRCDPISEHNRLYWYRQTLGQGPEFLTYFQNEAQLEKSRLLSDRFSAERPKGSFSTLEIQRTEQGDSAMYLCASSSREIPHPNYGYTFGSGTRLTVV.

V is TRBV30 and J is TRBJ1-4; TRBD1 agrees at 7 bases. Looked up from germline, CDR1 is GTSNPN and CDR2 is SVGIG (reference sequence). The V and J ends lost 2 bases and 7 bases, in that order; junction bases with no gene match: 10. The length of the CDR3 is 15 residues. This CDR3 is CAWSPGTVGSEKLFF. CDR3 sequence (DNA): TGTGCCTGGAGTCCCGGGACAGTAGGGAGTGAAAAACTGTTTTTT. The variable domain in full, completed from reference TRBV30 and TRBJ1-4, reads SQTIHQWPATLVQPVGSPLSLECTVEGTSNPNLYWYRQAAGRGLQLLFYSVGIGQISSEVPQNLSASRPQDRQFILSSKKLLLSDSGFYLCAWSPGTVGSEKLFFGSGTQLSVL.